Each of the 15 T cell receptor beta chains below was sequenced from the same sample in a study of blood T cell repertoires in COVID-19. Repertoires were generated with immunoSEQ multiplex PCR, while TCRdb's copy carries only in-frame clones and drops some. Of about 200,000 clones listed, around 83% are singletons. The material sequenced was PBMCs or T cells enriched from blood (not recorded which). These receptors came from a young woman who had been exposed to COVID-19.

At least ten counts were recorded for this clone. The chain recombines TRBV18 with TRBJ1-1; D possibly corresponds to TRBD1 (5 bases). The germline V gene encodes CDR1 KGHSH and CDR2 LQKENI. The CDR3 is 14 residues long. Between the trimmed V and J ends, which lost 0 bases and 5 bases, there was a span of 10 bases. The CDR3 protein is CASSPPRVETEAFF. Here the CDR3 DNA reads TGTGCCAGCTCACCACCCAGGGTGGAGACTGAAGCTTTCTTT.

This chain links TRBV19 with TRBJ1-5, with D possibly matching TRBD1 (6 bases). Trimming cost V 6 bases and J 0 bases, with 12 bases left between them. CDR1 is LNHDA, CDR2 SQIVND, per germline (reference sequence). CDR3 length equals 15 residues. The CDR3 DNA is TGTGCCAGTAGGCAAGGGGGTAATAGCAATCAGCCCCAGCATTTT. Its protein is CASRQGGNSNQPQHF.

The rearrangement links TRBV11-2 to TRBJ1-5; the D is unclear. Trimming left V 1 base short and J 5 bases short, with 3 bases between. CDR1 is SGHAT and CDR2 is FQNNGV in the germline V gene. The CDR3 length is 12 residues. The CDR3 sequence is CASSLADQPQHF. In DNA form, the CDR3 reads TGTGCCAGCAGCTTAGCTGATCAGCCCCAGCATTTT.

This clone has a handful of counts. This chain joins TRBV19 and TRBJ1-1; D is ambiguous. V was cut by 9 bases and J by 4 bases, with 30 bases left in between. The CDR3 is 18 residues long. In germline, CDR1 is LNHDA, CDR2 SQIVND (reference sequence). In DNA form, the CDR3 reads TGTGCCAGCGGAGCGGAGTCCCAAATAGGGCCCCCTCCCACTGAAGCTTTCTTT. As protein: CASGAESQIGPPPTEAFF.

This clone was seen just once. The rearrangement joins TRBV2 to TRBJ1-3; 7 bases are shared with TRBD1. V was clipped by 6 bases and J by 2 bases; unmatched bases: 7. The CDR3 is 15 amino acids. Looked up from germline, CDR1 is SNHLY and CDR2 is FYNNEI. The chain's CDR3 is CASRDRVSAGNTIYF. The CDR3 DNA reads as TGTGCCAGCAGAGACAGGGTCTCGGCTGGAAACACCATATATTTT.

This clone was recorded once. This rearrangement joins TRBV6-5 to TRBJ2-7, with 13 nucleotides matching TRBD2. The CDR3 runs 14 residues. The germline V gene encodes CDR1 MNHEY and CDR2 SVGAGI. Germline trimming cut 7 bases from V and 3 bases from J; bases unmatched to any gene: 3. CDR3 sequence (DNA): TGTGCCAGCAAAGGGACTAGCGGGATCTACGAGCAGTACTTC. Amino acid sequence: CASKGTSGIYEQYF.

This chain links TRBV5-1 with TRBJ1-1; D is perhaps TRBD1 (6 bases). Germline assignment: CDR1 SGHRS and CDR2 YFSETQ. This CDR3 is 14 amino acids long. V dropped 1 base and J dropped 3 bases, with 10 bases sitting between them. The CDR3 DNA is TGCGCCAGCAGCTTGACAGGGTTGGACACTGAAGCTTTCTTT. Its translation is CASSLTGLDTEAFF. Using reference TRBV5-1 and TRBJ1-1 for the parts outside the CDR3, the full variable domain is KAGVTQTPRYLIKTRGQQVTLSCSPISGHRSVSWYQQTPGQGLQFLFEYFSETQRNKGNFPGRFSGRQFSNSRSEMNVSTLELGDSALYLCASSLTGLDTEAFFGQGTRLTVV.

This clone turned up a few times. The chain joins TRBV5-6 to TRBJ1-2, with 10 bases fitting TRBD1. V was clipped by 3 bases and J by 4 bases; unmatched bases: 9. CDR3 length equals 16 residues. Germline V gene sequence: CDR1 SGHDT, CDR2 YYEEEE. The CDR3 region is CASSSSGDRGIYGYTF. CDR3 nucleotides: TGTGCCAGCAGCTCCTCGGGGGACAGGGGAATCTATGGCTACACCTTC.

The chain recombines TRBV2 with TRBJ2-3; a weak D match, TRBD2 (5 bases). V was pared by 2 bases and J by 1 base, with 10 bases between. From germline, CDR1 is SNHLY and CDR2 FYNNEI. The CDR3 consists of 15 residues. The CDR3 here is CASSERGYGTDTQYF. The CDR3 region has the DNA TGTGCCAGCAGTGAACGGGGATACGGCACAGATACGCAGTATTTT.

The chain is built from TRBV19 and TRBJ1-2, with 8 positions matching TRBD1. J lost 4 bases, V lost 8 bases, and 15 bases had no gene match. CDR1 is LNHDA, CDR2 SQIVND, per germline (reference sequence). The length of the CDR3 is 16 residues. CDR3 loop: CASGEIQGVLSYGYTF. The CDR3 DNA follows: TGTGCCAGTGGCGAAATACAGGGGGTGTTGAGCTATGGCTACACCTTC.

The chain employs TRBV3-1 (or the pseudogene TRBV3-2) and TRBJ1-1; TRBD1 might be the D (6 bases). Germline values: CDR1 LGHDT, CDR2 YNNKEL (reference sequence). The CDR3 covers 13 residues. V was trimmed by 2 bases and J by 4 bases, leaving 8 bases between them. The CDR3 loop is CASSQLGGTEAFF. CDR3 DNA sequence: TGTGCCAGCAGCCAACTAGGGGGCACTGAAGCTTTCTTT.

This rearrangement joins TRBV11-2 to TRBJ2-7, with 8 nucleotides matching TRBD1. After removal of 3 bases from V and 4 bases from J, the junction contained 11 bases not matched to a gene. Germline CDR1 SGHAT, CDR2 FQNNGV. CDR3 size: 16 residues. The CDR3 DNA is TGTGCCAGCAGCTTCCCACCTCCTCAGGGGGCGTACGAGCAGTACTTC. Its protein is CASSFPPPQGAYEQYF.

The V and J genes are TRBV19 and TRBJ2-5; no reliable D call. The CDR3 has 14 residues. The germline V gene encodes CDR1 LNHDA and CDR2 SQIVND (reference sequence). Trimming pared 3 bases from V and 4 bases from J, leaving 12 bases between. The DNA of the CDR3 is TGTGCCAGTAGTATTACCGCCGGTGGAGAGACCCAGTACTTC. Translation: CASSITAGGETQYF.

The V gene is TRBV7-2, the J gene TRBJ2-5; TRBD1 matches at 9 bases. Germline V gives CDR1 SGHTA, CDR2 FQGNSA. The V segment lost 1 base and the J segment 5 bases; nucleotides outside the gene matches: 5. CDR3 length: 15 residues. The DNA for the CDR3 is TGTGCCAGCAGCTTAGACAGGGGGCCGGGGGAGACCCAGTACTTC. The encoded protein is CASSLDRGPGETQYF. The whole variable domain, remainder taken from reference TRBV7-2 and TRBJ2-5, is GAGVSQSPSNKVTEKGKDVELRCDPISGHTALYWYRQSLGQGLEFLIYFQGNSAPDKSGLPSDRFSAERTGGSVSTLTIQRTQQEDSAVYLCASSLDRGPGETQYFGPGTRLLVL.

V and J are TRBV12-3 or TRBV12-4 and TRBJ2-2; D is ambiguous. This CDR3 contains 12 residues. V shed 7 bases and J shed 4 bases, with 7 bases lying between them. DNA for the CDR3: TGTGCCAGCACCTCCCTCACCGGGGAGCTGTTTTTT. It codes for CASTSLTGELFF.